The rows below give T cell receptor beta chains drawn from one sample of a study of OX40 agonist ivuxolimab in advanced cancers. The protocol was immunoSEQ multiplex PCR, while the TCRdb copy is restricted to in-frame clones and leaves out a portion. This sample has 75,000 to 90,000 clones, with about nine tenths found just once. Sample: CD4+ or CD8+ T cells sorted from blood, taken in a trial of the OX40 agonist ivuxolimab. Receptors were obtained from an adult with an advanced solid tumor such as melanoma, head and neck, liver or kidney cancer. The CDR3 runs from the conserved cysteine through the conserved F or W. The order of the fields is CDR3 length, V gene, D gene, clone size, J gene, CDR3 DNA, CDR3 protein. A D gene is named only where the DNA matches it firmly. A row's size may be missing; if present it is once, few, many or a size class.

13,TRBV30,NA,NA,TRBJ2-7,TGTGCCTGGAGTTTGAGTCGAACCTACGAGCAGTACTTC,CAWSLSRTYEQYF
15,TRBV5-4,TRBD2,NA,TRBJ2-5,TGTGCCAGCAGCCGGTCGGGAGGGCCCCAAGAGACCCAGTACTTC,CASSRSGGPQETQYF
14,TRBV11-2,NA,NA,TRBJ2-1,TGTGCCAGCAGCCCCATCAGCTCCTACAATGAGCAGTTCTTC,CASSPISSYNEQFF
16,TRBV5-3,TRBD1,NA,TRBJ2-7,TGTGCCAGAAGCTTTGCAGGGGGCCACAGCTCCTACGAGCAGTACTTC,CARSFAGGHSSYEQYF
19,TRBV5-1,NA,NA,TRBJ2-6,TGCGCCAGCAGCCCCTGGCCGGGACAGGCTAGCGGAGGGGCCAACGTCCTGACTTTC,CASSPWPGQASGGANVLTF
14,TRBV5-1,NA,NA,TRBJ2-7,TGCGCCAGCAGCTTGGCCATTGCAGGGGACGAGCAGTACTTC,CASSLAIAGDEQYF
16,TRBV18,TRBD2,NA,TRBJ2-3,TGTGCCAGCTCACCACCTTCCGGGGGGGGCTCAGATACGCAGTATTTT,CASSPPSGGGSDTQYF
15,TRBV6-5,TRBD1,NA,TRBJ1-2,TGTGCCAGCAGTCCTGGGCCTGACAGGGTCTCTGGCTACACCTTC,CASSPGPDRVSGYTF
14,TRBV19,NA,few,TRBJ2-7,TGTGCCAGTAGTATGAGTCTAATCTCCTACGAGCAGTACTTC,CASSMSLISYEQYF
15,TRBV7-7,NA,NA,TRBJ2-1,TGTGCTAGCAGCTTCTCTGTCCGCTCCTACAATGAGCAGTTCTTC,CASSFSVRSYNEQFF
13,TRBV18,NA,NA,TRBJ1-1,TGTGCCAGCTCACCTTTGCCTGGCAGCGAAGCTTTCTTT,CASSPLPGSEAFF
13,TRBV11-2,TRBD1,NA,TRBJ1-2,TGTGCCAGCAGCTGGGGACAGGGGAATGGCTACACCTTC,CASSWGQGNGYTF
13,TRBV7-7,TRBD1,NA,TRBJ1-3,TGTGCTAGCAGCTTAGGACAGGGCCACACCATATATTTT,CASSLGQGHTIYF
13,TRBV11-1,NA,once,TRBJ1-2,TGTGCCAGCAGCCGTGACAGGTCCTATGGCTACACCTTC,CASSRDRSYGYTF
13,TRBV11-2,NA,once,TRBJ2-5,TGTGCCAGCAGCTTGAGCGCTCAAGAGACCCAGTACTTC,CASSLSAQETQYF
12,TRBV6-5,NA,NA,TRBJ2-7,TGTGCCAGCAGTTCGAGCGTTTACGAGCAGTACTTC,CASSSSVYEQYF
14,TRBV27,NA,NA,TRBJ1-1,TGTGCCAGCAGCCAATACGACAGGAACACTGAAGCTTTCTTT,CASSQYDRNTEAFF
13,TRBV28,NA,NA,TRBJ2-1,TGTGCCAGCGGCCGGGCCACTAAAAATGAGCAGTTCTTC,CASGRATKNEQFF
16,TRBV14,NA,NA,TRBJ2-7,TGTGCCAGCTCCACTGTGGGGATCCCCCACCACTACGAGCAGTACTTC,CASSTVGIPHHYEQYF
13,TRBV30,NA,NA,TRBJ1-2,TGTGCCTGGAGGGGTGCGGGGTCAGGGGGCTACACCTTC,CAWRGAGSGGYTF
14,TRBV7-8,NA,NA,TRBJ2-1,TGTGCCAGCAGCCCTGACTTTAGCTCCAATGAGCAGTTCTTC,CASSPDFSSNEQFF
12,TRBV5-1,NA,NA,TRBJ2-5,TGCGCCAGCAGCCTGGCGCTGGAGACCCAGTACTTC,CASSLALETQYF
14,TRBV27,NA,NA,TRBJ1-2,TGTGCCAGCAGTTTATCGGGGGGTATTGGTGGCTACACCTTC,CASSLSGGIGGYTF
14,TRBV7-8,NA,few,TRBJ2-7,TGTGCCAGCAGCTTAGGTGGAGCCCATTACGAGCAGTACTTC,CASSLGGAHYEQYF
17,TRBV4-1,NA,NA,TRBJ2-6,TGCGCCAGCAGCCAGACGGACTCCCCGGCTGGGGCCAACGTCCTGACTTTC,CASSQTDSPAGANVLTF
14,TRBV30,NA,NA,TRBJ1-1,TGTGCCTGGAGTGTTTTGAGGATCAGGAGTGAAGCTTTCTTT,CAWSVLRIRSEAFF
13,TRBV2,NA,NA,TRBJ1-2,TGTGCCAGCAGTGAAAACCTGGGCAATGGCTACACCTTC,CASSENLGNGYTF
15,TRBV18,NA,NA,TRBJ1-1,TGTGCCAGCTCATCACAGGGAAATCCCGTCACTGAAGCTTTCTTT,CASSSQGNPVTEAFF
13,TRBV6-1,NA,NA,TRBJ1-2,TGTGCCACCAGGGACTCTAGGGGCTATGGCTACACCTTC,CATRDSRGYGYTF
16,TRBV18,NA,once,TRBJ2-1,TGTGCCAGCTCACCTTTGGAGGGAAGAAGCTACAATGAGCAGTTCTTC,CASSPLEGRSYNEQFF
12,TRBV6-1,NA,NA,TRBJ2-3,TGTGCGGAGGGGACGGGCACAGATACGCAGTATTTT,CAEGTGTDTQYF
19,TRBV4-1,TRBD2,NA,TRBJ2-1,TGCGCCAGCAGCCTACCGACTAGCGGGGTCTCCAGCTCCTACAATGAGCAGTTCTTC,CASSLPTSGVSSSYNEQFF
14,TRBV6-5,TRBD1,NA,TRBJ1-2,TGTGCCAGCAGTCTACGCGGACAGGGTAATGGCTACACCTTC,CASSLRGQGNGYTF
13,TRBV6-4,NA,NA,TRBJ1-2,TGTGCCAGCAGTGACTGGAGGCAGATTGGCTACACCTTC,CASSDWRQIGYTF
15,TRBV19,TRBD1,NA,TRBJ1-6,TGTGCCAGTAGTCTCGGGACAGGCCACAATTCACCCCTCCACTTT,CASSLGTGHNSPLHF
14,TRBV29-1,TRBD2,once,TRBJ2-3,TGCAGCGTCCTCCTGGGGGGGGGCACAGATACGCAGTATTTT,CSVLLGGGTDTQYF
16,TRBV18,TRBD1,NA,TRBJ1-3,TGTGCCAGCTCACCACCACCCAGGGGGACTGGAAACACCATATATTTT,CASSPPPRGTGNTIYF